Listed here are 4 T cell receptor beta chains from one sample, sequenced in a study of a mutant IDH1 vaccine in newly diagnosed glioma. Noted time point: week 11, during vaccination. Every vaccine dose comprised 300 ug of mutant IDH1 20-mer peptide plus topical imiquimod. No antigens are known for them. The assay was immunoSEQ multiplex PCR, and TCRdb's table has in-frame clones only and misses some. The sample yields about 36,000 clones, about four fifths seen once. The sample consisted of peripheral blood mononuclear cells (PBMCs), taken from a glioma patient whose treatment included an IDH1 peptide vaccine. These receptors were taken from a woman in her twenties or thirties with glioma. Some clones in this sample may be carry-over from other donors' samples.

V usage is TRBV11-2 and J usage is TRBJ2-7; D not certain. Germline V CDR1 and CDR2: SGHAT, FQNNGV. This CDR3 region has 16 residues. The V and J ends lost 5 bases and 3 bases respectively, with 20 bases between them. The CDR3 is CASSPEGPIGIYEQYF. The CDR3 DNA reads TGTGCCAGCAGCCCCGAAGGGCCTATAGGAATCTACGAGCAGTACTTC.

The chain uses TRBV15 and TRBJ2-5, with D hard to call. Trimming took 1 base from V and 2 from J, leaving 8 bases between them. Per germline, CDR1 LNHNV and CDR2 YYDKDF (reference sequence). This CDR3 contains 14 residues. The CDR3 spells CATSRAELQETQYF. As DNA, the CDR3 is TGTGCCACCAGCAGAGCTGAACTGCAAGAGACCCAGTACTTC.

The chain couples TRBV9 to TRBJ1-1, with D perhaps TRBD1 (5 bases). The V and J ends lost 4 bases and 4 bases respectively, with 14 bases between them. CDR3 size: 14 residues. The V gene's germline CDR1 is SGDLS and CDR2 YYNGEE. The CDR3 DNA is TGTGCCAGCAGCCCCCACGGGACGTCCACTGAAGCTTTCTTT. This sequence encodes CASSPHGTSTEAFF.

The chain recombines TRBV4-2 with TRBJ2-7; 11 bases are a match to TRBD1. The trim removed 4 bases at V and 4 bases at J, leaving 9 bases unmatched. CDR3 length: 16 amino acids. Germline CDR1 reads LGHNA; CDR2 reads YNFKEQ. The CDR3 nucleotides are TGTGCCAGCAGCCCCGGCTTCCGGGACAGGGGGTACGAGCAGTACTTC. Translation gives CASSPGFRDRGYEQYF.